One and the same sample provided the 2 T cell receptor beta chains below, sequenced in a study of T cells in Graves' hyperthyroidism and ophthalmopathy. Amplified TCR beta CDR3 regions derived from RNA transcripts. TCR CDR3 underwent first-round RT-PCR with the HTBI primer set. TCRdb reprocessed the multiplex PCR reads with MiXCR, giving one entry per CDR3 protein. This sample has about 95,000 distinct CDR3 sequences; around 40% occur once, and the top ten carry around 9.6%. Sequenced material: peripheral blood or thyroid tissue (not recorded which). Receptor source: a woman aged 25-40 years with Graves' hyperthyroidism.

The chain recombines TRBV19 with TRBJ1-4, with D hard to call. This CDR3 has 13 residues. CDR1 is LNHDA, CDR2 SQIVND, per germline (reference sequence). The V end lost 8 bases, the J end lost 5 bases, and 12 bases lay between the germline ends. The CDR3 loop is CASAHLDNEKLFF. DNA for the CDR3: TGTGCCAGTGCCCACCTCGACAATGAAAAACTGTTTTTT.

The V and J genes are TRBV5-1 and TRBJ2-2; D is undetermined. V dropped 3 bases and J dropped 3 bases, with 9 bases sitting between them. This CDR3 has 14 amino acids. Germline V lookup: CDR1 SGHRS, CDR2 YFSETQ. CDR3 region: CASSSGQDTGELFF. In nucleotides, the CDR3 is TGCGCCAGCAGCTCCGGCCAGGACACCGGGGAGCTGTTTTTT.